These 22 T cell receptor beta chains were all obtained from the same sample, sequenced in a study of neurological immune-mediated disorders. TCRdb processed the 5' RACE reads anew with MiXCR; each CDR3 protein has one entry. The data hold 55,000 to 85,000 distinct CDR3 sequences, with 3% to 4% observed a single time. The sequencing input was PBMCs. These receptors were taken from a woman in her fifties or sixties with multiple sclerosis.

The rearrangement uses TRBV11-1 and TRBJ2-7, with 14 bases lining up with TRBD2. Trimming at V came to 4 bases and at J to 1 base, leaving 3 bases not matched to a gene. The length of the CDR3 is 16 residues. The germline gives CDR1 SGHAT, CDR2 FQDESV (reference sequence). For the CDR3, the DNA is TGTGCCAGCAGCTCGTGGACTAGCGGGGGGTCCTACGAGCAGTACTTC. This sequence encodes CASSSWTSGGSYEQYF.

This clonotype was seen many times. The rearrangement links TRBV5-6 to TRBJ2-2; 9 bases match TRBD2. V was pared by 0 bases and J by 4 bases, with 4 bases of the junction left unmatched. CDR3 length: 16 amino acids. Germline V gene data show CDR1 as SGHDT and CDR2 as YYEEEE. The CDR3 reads CASSLGSGRGTGELFF. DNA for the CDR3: TGTGCCAGCAGCTTGGGTAGCGGGAGAGGCACCGGGGAGCTGTTTTTT.

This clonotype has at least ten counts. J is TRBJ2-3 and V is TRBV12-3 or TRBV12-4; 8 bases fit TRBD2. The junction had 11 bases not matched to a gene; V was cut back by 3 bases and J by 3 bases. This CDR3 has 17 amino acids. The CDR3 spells CASSLRTLTGGTDTQYF. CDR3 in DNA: TGTGCCAGCAGTTTGAGAACCCTAACGGGGGGGACAGATACGCAGTATTTT.

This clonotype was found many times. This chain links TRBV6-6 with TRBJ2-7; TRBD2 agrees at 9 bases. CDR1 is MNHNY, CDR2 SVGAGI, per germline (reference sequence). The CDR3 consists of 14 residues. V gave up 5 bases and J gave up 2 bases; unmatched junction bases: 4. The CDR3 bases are TGTGCCAGCAGTCCAGCGGGAGGAACCTACGAGCAGTACTTC. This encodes CASSPAGGTYEQYF.

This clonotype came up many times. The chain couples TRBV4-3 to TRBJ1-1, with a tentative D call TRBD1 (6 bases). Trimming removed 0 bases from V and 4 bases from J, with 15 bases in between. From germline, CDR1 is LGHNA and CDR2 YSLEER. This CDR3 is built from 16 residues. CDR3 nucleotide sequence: TGCGCCAGCAGCCAAGAGACGGGGGCGGTTCGCACTGAAGCTTTCTTT. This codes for CASSQETGAVRTEAFF.

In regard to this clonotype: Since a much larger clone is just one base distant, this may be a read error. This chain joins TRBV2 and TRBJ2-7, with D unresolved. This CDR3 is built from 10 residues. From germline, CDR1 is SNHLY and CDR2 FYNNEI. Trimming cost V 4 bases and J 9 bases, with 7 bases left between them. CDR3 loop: CASSVAVQYF. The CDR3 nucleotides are TGTGCCAGCAGTGTCGCCGTGCAGTACTTC. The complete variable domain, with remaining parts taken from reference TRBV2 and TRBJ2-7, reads EPEVTQTPSHQVTQMGQEVILRCVPISNHLYFYWYRQILGQKVEFLVSFYNNEISEKSEIFDDQFSVERPDGSNFTLKIRSTKLEDSAMYFCASSVAVQYFGPGTRLTVT.

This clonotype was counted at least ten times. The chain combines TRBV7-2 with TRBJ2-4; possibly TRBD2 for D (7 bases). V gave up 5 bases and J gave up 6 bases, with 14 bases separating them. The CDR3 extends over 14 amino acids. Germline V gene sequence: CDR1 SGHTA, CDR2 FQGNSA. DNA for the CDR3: TGTGCCAGCAGCCCTGGGGGAGGGGGAAACATTCAGTACTTC. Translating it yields CASSPGGGGNIQYF.

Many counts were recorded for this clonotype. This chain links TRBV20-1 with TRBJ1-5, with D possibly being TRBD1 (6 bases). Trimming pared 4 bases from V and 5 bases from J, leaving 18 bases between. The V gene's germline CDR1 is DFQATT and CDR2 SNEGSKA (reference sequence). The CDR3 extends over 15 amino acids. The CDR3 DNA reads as TGCAGTGCTAAGCCGACAGGACTAGAAGATCAGCCCCAGCATTTT. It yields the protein CSAKPTGLEDQPQHF.

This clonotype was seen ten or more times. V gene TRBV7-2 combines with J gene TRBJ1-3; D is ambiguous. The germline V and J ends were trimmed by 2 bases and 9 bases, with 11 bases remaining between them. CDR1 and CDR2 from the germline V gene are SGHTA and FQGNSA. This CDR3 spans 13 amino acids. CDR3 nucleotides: TGTGCCAGCAGCTTACAGACCGCAACCACCATATATTTT. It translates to CASSLQTATTIYF.

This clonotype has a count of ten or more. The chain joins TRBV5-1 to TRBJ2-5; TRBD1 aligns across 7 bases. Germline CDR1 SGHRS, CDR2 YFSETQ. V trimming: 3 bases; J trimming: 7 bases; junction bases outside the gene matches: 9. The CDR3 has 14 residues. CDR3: CASSSGTAEGTQYF. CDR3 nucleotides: TGCGCCAGCAGCTCTGGGACAGCCGAGGGGACCCAGTACTTC.

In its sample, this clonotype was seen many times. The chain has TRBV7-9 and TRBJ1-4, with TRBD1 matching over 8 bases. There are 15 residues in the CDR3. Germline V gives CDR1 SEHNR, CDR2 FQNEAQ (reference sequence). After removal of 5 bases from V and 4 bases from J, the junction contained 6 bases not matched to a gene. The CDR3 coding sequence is TGTGCCAGCAGCCCCGGACAGGGACTTAATGAAAAACTGTTTTTT. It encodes CASSPGQGLNEKLFF.

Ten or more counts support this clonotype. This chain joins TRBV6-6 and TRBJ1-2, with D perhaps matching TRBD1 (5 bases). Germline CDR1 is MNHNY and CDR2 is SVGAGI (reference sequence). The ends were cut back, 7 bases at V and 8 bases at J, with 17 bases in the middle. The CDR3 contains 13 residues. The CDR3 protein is CASTQGLPGGYTF. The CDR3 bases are TGTGCCAGCACCCAGGGTCTCCCTGGAGGCTACACCTTC.

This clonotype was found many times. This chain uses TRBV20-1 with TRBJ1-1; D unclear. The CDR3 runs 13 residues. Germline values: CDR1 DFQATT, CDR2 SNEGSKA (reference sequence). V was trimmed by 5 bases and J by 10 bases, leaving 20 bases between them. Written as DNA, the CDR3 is TGCAGTGCTGAGCCAATGGGGTTCCCTGGAGCTTTCTTT. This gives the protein CSAEPMGFPGAFF.

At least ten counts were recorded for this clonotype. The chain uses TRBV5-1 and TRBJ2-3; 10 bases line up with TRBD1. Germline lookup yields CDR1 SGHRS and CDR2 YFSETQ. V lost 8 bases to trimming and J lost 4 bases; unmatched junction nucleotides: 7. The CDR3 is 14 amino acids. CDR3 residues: CASRQGAPPDTQYF. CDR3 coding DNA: TGCGCCAGTCGACAGGGGGCGCCTCCAGATACGCAGTATTTT.

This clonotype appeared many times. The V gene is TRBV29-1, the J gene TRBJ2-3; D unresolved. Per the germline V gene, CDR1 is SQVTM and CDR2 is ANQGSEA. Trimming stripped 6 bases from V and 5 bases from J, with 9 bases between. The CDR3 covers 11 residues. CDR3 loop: CSVDGGDTQYF. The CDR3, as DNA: TGCAGCGTCGACGGTGGAGATACGCAGTATTTT.

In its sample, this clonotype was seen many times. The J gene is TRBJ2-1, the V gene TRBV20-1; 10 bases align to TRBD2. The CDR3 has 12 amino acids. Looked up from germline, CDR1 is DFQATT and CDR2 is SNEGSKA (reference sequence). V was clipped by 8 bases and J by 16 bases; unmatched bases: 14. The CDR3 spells CSCRLAGTGEFF. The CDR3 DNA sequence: TGCAGTTGCAGACTAGCGGGTACGGGGGAATTCTTC.

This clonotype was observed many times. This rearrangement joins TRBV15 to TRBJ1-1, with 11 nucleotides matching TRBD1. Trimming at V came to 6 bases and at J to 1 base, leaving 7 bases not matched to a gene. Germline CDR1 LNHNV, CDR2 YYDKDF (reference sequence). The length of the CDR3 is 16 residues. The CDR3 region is CATRNGQGAWNTEAFF. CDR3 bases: TGTGCCACCAGAAACGGACAGGGGGCGTGGAACACTGAAGCTTTCTTT.

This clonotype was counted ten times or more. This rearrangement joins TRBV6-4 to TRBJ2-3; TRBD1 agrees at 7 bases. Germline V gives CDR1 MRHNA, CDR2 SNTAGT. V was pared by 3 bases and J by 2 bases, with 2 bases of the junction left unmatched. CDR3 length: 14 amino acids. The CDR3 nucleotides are TGTGCCAGCAGTGAAGGGACAGACACAGATACGCAGTATTTT. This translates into CASSEGTDTDTQYF.

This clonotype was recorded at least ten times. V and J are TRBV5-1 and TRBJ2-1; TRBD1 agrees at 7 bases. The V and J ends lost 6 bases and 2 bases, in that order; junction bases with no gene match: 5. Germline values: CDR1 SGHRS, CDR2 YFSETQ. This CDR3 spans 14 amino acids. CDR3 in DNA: TGCGCCAGCAACCAACAGGGGCCCTACAATGAGCAGTTCTTC. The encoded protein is CASNQQGPYNEQFF.

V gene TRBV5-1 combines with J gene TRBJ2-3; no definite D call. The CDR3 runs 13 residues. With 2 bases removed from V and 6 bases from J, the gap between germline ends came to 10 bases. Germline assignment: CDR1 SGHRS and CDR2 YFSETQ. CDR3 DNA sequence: TGCGCCAGCAGCTTTGGCCCCCCGGATACGCAGTATTTT. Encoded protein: CASSFGPPDTQYF.

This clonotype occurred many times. In DNA, the CDR3 is TGTGCCAGCAGATCTAGCGGGGGGGGGCTCTACAATGAGCAGTTCTTC. This translates into CASRSSGGGLYNEQFF. The chain is built from TRBV6-5 and TRBJ2-1; 12 nucleotides line up with TRBD2. Unmatched junction bases numbered 6, after V lost 6 bases and J lost 3 bases. CDR3 length: 16 residues. Germline loops: CDR1 MNHEY, CDR2 SVGAGI.

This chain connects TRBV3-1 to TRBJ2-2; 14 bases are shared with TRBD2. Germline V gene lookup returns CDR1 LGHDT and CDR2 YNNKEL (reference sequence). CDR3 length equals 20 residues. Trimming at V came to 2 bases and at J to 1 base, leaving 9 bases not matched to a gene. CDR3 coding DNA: TGTGCCAGCAGCCAAACCTTCGGGACTAGCGGGAGACTGAACACCGGGGAGCTGTTTTTT. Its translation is CASSQTFGTSGRLNTGELFF.